This T cell receptor (beta chain) was recorded in a study of blood T cell repertoires in COVID-19. Overall study context: Acute and convalescent COVID-19 specimens originated in the United States, Italy and Spain.

How the authors handled the data: Estimates of nucleated cell counts were drawn from the amplification of reference gene primers. Repertoires were generated with immunoSEQ multiplex PCR, while TCRdb's copy carries only in-frame clones and drops some. That table is the source of V, J and clone size, and D and trimming were worked out from the DNA. Altogether roughly 400,000 clones are present, roughly 90% being singletons, with the ten largest covering just over 0.85%. This study enrolled people aged about 18 to 100 from roughly 24 US geographic areas. Participant-reported clinical history was the basis for cohort assignment. Trimming pared 4 bases from V and 8 bases from J, leaving 23 bases between. Germline lookup yields CDR1 LGHDT and CDR2 YNNKEL (reference sequence). This CDR3 contains 16 residues.

The chain joins TRBV3-1 (or the pseudogene TRBV3-2) to TRBJ1-2; weak D call: TRBD1 (5 bases). The TCR was taken from a woman aged 40 to 50 who had been exposed to COVID-19. Sequences were obtained from PBMCs or T cells enriched from blood (not recorded which). CDR3 sequence (DNA): TGTGCCAGCAGCCGGGACTCAAAAATCCCTATTGAAGGCTACACCTTC. Translated: CASSRDSKIPIEGYTF.